This entry lists 5 T cell receptor beta chains sequenced from one sample in a study of early T cells in non-severe SARS-CoV-2 infection. Each CDR3 protein gets one entry after TCRdb re-called the 5' RACE reads with MiXCR. The sample shows approximately 120,000 distinct CDR3 sequences, about 15% of them seen only once. Sequenced sample: whole blood. These receptors were taken from an adult who was a healthcare worker with PCR-confirmed SARS-CoV-2 infection or an uninfected control (not recorded which).

This clonotype was picked up a small number of times. The chain has TRBV2 and TRBJ1-2; D is perhaps TRBD1 (5 bases). CDR3 length equals 15 residues. V dropped 2 bases and J dropped 4 bases, with 14 bases sitting between them. CDR1 and CDR2 from the germline V gene are SNHLY and FYNNEI. This CDR3 is CASSEFGGEGYGYTF. The CDR3 bases are TGTGCCAGCAGTGAATTCGGGGGAGAGGGCTATGGCTACACCTTC.

This clonotype was seen repeatedly, ten times or more. This chain links TRBV6-6 with TRBJ1-5, with unresolved D. This CDR3 has 13 amino acids. Trimming took 5 bases from V and 4 from J, leaving 9 bases between them. The germline gives CDR1 MNHNY, CDR2 SVGAGI (reference sequence). CDR3: CASSHGRNQPQHF. The DNA of the CDR3 is TGTGCCAGCAGTCACGGACGGAATCAGCCCCAGCATTTT.

This clonotype appeared a few times. This rearrangement joins TRBV19 to TRBJ1-2, with D possibly matching TRBD1 (5 bases). The V end lost 5 bases, the J end lost 1 base, and 14 bases lay between the germline ends. Germline lookup yields CDR1 LNHDA and CDR2 SQIVND (reference sequence). The CDR3 is 15 amino acids. CDR3 residues: CASSPRDSNNYGYTF. CDR3 DNA sequence: TGTGCCAGTAGTCCCCGCGACAGTAATAACTATGGCTACACCTTC.

CDR3 amino acids: CATRQGNQPQHF. CDR3 coding DNA: TGTGCCACACGACAGGGAAATCAGCCCCAGCATTTT. The chain combines TRBV19 with TRBJ1-5; 7 positions agree with TRBD1. This CDR3 has 12 residues. CDR1 LNHDA and CDR2 SQIVND come from the germline V gene (reference sequence). The ends lost 10 bases at V and 4 bases at J; junction bases unmatched: 4.

V gene TRBV24-1 combines with J gene TRBJ1-1, with D perhaps TRBD1 (5 bases). CDR1 and CDR2 from the germline V gene are KGHDR and SFDVKD. V was cut by 9 bases and J by 5 bases, with 15 bases left in between. The CDR3 extends over 13 amino acids. The chain's CDR3 is CATGRDGGTEAFF. CDR3 in DNA: TGTGCCACCGGGAGGGACGGTGGTACTGAAGCTTTCTTT.